This record concerns one T cell receptor (beta chain) sequence. Its antigen is unknown. The data belong to a study of T cell responses to AZD1222 COVID-19 vaccine. The repertoire was sequenced with immunoSEQ multiplex PCR; TCRdb's copy has only in-frame clones and lacks some. The table lists about 170,000 clones, around 91% of them singletons. Findings and caveats of the study: Receipt of two AZD1222 doses was followed by a rise in Spike-specific TCR breadth and depth. Close to half of spike-specific TCRs reportedly recognize unmutated variant regions. Females outnumbered males among donors, who were mostly white British; clonal diversity was possibly underestimated.

This CDR3 is 12 amino acids long. V was pared by 6 bases and J by 7 bases, with 12 bases between. The sequences come from peripheral blood, collected on day 0 of AZD1222 vaccination. The receptor comes from an adult in good health. V usage is TRBV12-3 or TRBV12-4 and J usage is TRBJ1-2, with D uncertain. CDR3 nucleotides: TGTGCCAGCAGCCGAGGACGAGTTGGCTACACCTTC. This encodes CASSRGRVGYTF.